This T cell receptor (beta chain) was recorded in a study of beta chain features in type 1 diabetes. Study-wide context: The number of sorted cells examined across all samples was fewer than 110,000,000.

Study-wide results and limits: For patients and controls alike, PCR might favor shorter templates to the same degree. The naive, central memory and Treg TCRB repertoires looked more alike in patients than they did in healthy donors. The study found moderately but significantly shorter TCRB CDR3s in all four CD4+ subsets of Type 1 diabetes patients.

This clone appeared a few times. Antigen specificity is unknown. Investigators reverse transcribed all isolated RNA, so they sequenced expressed TCRB transcripts. The data were produced by immunoSEQ multiplex PCR, yet TCRdb's version contains in-frame clones alone and is incomplete. The sample yields a few hundred thousand clones, roughly a tenth seen once. Donors underwent one heparinised blood draw, 95 to 150 mL on average. This CDR3 is 13 amino acids long. V lost 8 bases to trimming and J lost 2 bases; unmatched junction nucleotides: 5. Germline-derived CDR1 and CDR2 are SNHLY and FYNNEI. This TCR was sampled from a man aged 25 to 40 with type 1 diabetes. This chain joins TRBV2 and TRBJ1-1; TRBD1 matches 7 bases. The sample taken for sequencing was naive CD4+ T cells from blood. CDR3 sequence reads: CASHGQANTEAFF. The CDR3 DNA reads as TGTGCCAGCCATGGACAGGCCAACACTGAAGCTTTCTTT.